These 29 T cell receptor beta chains were all obtained from the same sample, sequenced in a study of blood T cell repertoires in COVID-19. This table comes from immunoSEQ multiplex PCR, and its TCRdb copy is limited to in-frame clones, with some not included. The table lists 260,000 or so clones, about nine tenths of them singletons. The specimen was PBMCs or T cells enriched from blood (not recorded which). The receptors originated from a man between 18 and 29 years old who had recovered from COVID-19.

This sequence joins TRBV27 and TRBJ2-3, with TRBD2 as a possible D gene (5 bases). Germline-derived CDR1 and CDR2 are MNHEY and SMNVEV (reference sequence). V gave up 4 bases and J gave up 1 base, with 15 bases separating them. The CDR3 totals 16 residues. Written as DNA, the CDR3 is TGTGCCAGCAGTTCCTACCGGGGAGAGCGCACAGATACGCAGTATTTT. It codes for CASSSYRGERTDTQYF.

The chain links TRBV7-9 to TRBJ2-7; D remains ambiguous. The V gene's germline CDR1 is SEHNR and CDR2 FQNEAQ (reference sequence). The V gene lost 5 bases and the J gene lost 6 bases, with 8 bases spanning the gap. CDR3 length: 11 amino acids. Written as DNA, the CDR3 is TGTGCCAGCAGCCCCCATGTCGAGCAGTACTTC. Amino acid sequence: CASSPHVEQYF.

In this sample, this clone turned up once. The rearrangement uses TRBV11-2 and TRBJ2-7; D ambiguous. Germline V lookup: CDR1 SGHAT, CDR2 FQNNGV. V shed 5 bases and J shed 3 bases, with 11 bases lying between them. This CDR3 region has 13 residues. In nucleotides, the CDR3 is TGTGCCAGCAGCGTCCGTAGATACTACGAGCAGTACTTC. It codes for CASSVRRYYEQYF.

The chain has TRBV5-4 and TRBJ1-5, with 7 nucleotides matching TRBD1. The junction had 11 bases not matched to a gene; V was cut back by 7 bases and J by 7 bases. Germline V CDR1 and CDR2: SGHNT, YYREEE (reference sequence). This CDR3 comprises 14 residues. The CDR3 here is CASPRRGGPQPQHF. In DNA form, the CDR3 reads TGTGCCAGCCCGAGAAGAGGGGGCCCCCAGCCCCAGCATTTT.

The CDR3 loop is CASSWVGDGYTF. The CDR3 DNA reads TGTGCCAGCAGCTGGGTCGGGGATGGCTACACCTTC. This chain links TRBV5-4 with TRBJ1-2; no clear D. CDR1 and CDR2 (germline): SGHNT, YYREEE (reference sequence). The CDR3 covers 12 residues. V lost 3 bases, J lost 6 bases, and 9 bases lay in between.

The J gene is TRBJ2-5, the V gene TRBV5-1; 16 positions agree with TRBD2. The V segment lost 4 bases and the J segment 4 bases; nucleotides outside the gene matches: 10. CDR1 and CDR2 (germline): SGHRS, YFSETQ. CDR3 length equals 18 residues. In DNA form, the CDR3 reads TGCGCCAGCAGCCCCGGGACTAGCGGGGGGGCGTTCCGAGAGACCCAGTACTTC. Encoded protein: CASSPGTSGGAFRETQYF.

The rearrangement uses TRBV4-1 and TRBJ2-7, with D perhaps TRBD2 (5 bases). Germline V lookup: CDR1 MGHRA, CDR2 YSYEKL. This CDR3 contains 13 residues. With 4 bases removed from V and 3 bases from J, the gap between germline ends came to 10 bases. The CDR3 region has the DNA TGCGCCAGCAGCCGAGGACGGGACTACGAGCAGTACTTC. Its protein product is CASSRGRDYEQYF.

This clone was found once. The chain joins TRBV28 to TRBJ1-1, with D possibly TRBD1 on 6 matching bases. CDR3 length: 13 residues. V lost 6 bases, J lost 5 bases, and 13 bases lay in between. Germline values: CDR1 MDHEN, CDR2 SYDVKM. The CDR3 DNA reads as TGTGCCAGCAGGACAGGTTTGGGGACTGAAGCTTTCTTT. This gives the protein CASRTGLGTEAFF.

This chain links TRBV5-1 with TRBJ2-5, with no clear D. There are 13 residues in the CDR3. Germline CDR1 is SGHRS and CDR2 is YFSETQ. V was shortened by 6 bases and J by 4 bases, with 13 bases between the two germline ends. This CDR3 reads CASNQDVGETQYF. CDR3 sequence (DNA): TGCGCCAGCAACCAGGATGTGGGAGAGACCCAGTACTTC. Combining the CDR3 with reference TRBV5-1 and TRBJ2-5 gives the whole variable domain KAGVTQTPRYLIKTRGQQVTLSCSPISGHRSVSWYQQTPGQGLQFLFEYFSETQRNKGNFPGRFSGRQFSNSRSEMNVSTLELGDSALYLCASNQDVGETQYFGPGTRLLVL.

The chain has TRBV6-2 or TRBV6-3 and TRBJ1-3, with TRBD1 as a possible D gene (6 bases). Trimming pared 4 bases from V and 0 bases from J, leaving 13 bases between. The CDR3 length is 16 residues. Germline CDR1 MNHEY, CDR2 SVGEGT. The CDR3 nucleotides read TGTGCCAGCAGTTCGCTGACAGGAGACTCTGGAAACACCATATATTTT. Protein: CASSSLTGDSGNTIYF.

V gene TRBV12-5 combines with J gene TRBJ2-4; 7 bases fit TRBD1. Germline CDR1 reads LGHNT; CDR2 reads FRNRAP. The CDR3 has 14 amino acids. J gave up 9 bases and V 2 bases, and 7 bases lay outside the gene matches. The CDR3 sequence is CASGLSDRAAIQYF. The CDR3 nucleotides read TGTGCTAGTGGTTTGAGCGACAGGGCAGCCATTCAGTACTTC.

This sequence joins TRBV12-3 or TRBV12-4 and TRBJ2-7; the D gene is possibly TRBD1 (5 bases). The V and J ends lost 4 bases and 7 bases respectively, with 11 bases between them. This CDR3 is 12 amino acids long. The CDR3 loop reads CASSSRRQEQYF. The CDR3 DNA follows: TGTGCCAGCAGTTCGCGCCGACAGGAGCAGTACTTC.

The chain has TRBV21-1 and TRBJ2-7; the table calls TRBD1, which could not be checked here. TRBV21-1 is a documented pseudogene. The CDR3 length is 15 residues. Written as DNA, the CDR3 is TGTGCCAGCAACACAGCTACAGGGAGATCCTACGAGCAGTACTTC. Encoded protein: CASNTATGRSYEQYF.

The CDR3 bases are TGTGCCAGCAGCCCTCATTCAGGCCCTGCGGAGACCCAGTACTTC. Its translation: CASSPHSGPAETQYF. This sequence joins TRBV9 and TRBJ2-5; D unresolved. Per the germline V gene, CDR1 is SGDLS and CDR2 is YYNGEE. With 4 bases removed from V and 5 bases from J, the gap between germline ends came to 18 bases. The CDR3 loop spans 15 amino acids.

The chain couples TRBV15 to TRBJ2-5; 8 bases are a match to TRBD1. The CDR3 contains 18 residues. Per germline, CDR1 LNHNV and CDR2 YYDKDF (reference sequence). The V and J ends lost 0 bases and 4 bases, in that order; junction bases with no gene match: 13. The CDR3: CATSRDKGAWTGRETQYF. The CDR3 nucleotides read TGTGCCACCAGCAGAGATAAGGGGGCTTGGACAGGGCGAGAGACCCAGTACTTC.

The chain recombines TRBV28 with TRBJ1-2; 12 nucleotides agree with TRBD1. The germline V gene encodes CDR1 MDHEN and CDR2 SYDVKM. V lost 3 bases to trimming and J lost 4 bases; unmatched junction nucleotides: 3. This CDR3 has 15 amino acids. CDR3 DNA: TGTGCCAGCAGTTTCGGGACAGGGGGCATCTATGGCTACACCTTC. Amino acids: CASSFGTGGIYGYTF.

This chain links TRBV29-1 with TRBJ2-5; the D is unclear. Germline values: CDR1 SQVTM, CDR2 ANQGSEA. This CDR3 comprises 12 residues. Trimming removed 3 bases at V and 5 bases at J, with 10 bases between. In DNA form, the CDR3 reads TGCAGCGTTGATGGGCCTGCCGAGACCCAGTACTTC. Protein sequence: CSVDGPAETQYF. Using reference TRBV29-1 and TRBJ2-5 for the parts outside the CDR3, the full variable domain is SAVISQKPSRDICQRGTSLTIQCQVDSQVTMMFWYRQQPGQSLTLIATANQGSEATYESGFVIDKFPISRPNLTFSTLTVSNMSPEDSSIYLCSVDGPAETQYFGPGTRLLVL.

CDR3 protein: CASSSTGVTGELFF. CDR3 sequence (DNA): TGTGCCAGCAGCTCTACAGGGGTGACCGGGGAGCTGTTTTTT. The chain uses TRBV3-1 (or the pseudogene TRBV3-2) and TRBJ2-2; 7 positions agree with TRBD1. The CDR3 runs to 14 residues. The germline V gene encodes CDR1 LGHDT and CDR2 YNNKEL (reference sequence). The J segment lost 5 bases and the V segment lost 5 bases, leaving 5 bases of the junction unmatched.

The chain carries TRBV27 and TRBJ1-1, with 8 bases aligning to TRBD1. With V trimmed by 4 bases and J by 2 bases, 6 bases remained unmatched. The CDR3 contains 15 residues. Germline V gene lookup returns CDR1 MNHEY and CDR2 SMNVEV (reference sequence). CDR3 sequence (DNA): TGTGCCAGCAGTTGGACAGGGTTTGGTAACACTGAAGCTTTCTTT. Protein product: CASSWTGFGNTEAFF.

The CDR3 here is CATSIGGRYGYTF. The CDR3 DNA reads as TGTGCCACCAGCATAGGGGGCCGCTATGGCTACACCTTC. The chain couples TRBV15 to TRBJ1-2; 7 bases line up with TRBD1. This CDR3 spans 13 amino acids. J gave up 4 bases and V 4 bases, and 3 bases lay outside the gene matches. Germline V lookup: CDR1 LNHNV, CDR2 YYDKDF (reference sequence). Supplemented by reference TRBV15 and TRBJ1-2, the full variable domain reads DAMVIQNPRYQVTQFGKPVTLSCSQTLNHNVMYWYQQKSSQAPKLLFHYYDKDFNNEADTPDNFQSRRPNTSFCFLDIRSPGLGDTAMYLCATSIGGRYGYTFGSGTRLTVV.

This clone was recorded only once. The chain couples TRBV7-2 to TRBJ2-7; 8 bases map to TRBD2. The CDR3 runs to 15 residues. Trimming took 5 bases from V and 2 from J; bases not matched to a gene: 8. Germline V gene data show CDR1 as SGHTA and CDR2 as FQGNSA. The CDR3: CASSPRGGYAYEQYF. The CDR3 DNA follows: TGTGCCAGCAGCCCACGGGGGGGGTACGCCTACGAGCAGTACTTC.

The V and J genes are TRBV4-1 and TRBJ2-5, with a tentative D call TRBD2 (6 bases). This CDR3 is 16 amino acids long. Trimming pared 0 bases from V and 5 bases from J, leaving 16 bases between. Germline lookup yields CDR1 MGHRA and CDR2 YSYEKL. The CDR3 protein is CASSQDSASAWETQYF. The CDR3 DNA follows: TGCGCCAGCAGCCAAGATTCGGCTAGCGCCTGGGAGACCCAGTACTTC.

This rearrangement joins TRBV10-2 to TRBJ1-1; the D is unclear. V was clipped by 7 bases and J by 0 bases, with 12 bases between them. The CDR3 loop spans 14 amino acids. The germline V gene has CDR1 WSHSY and CDR2 SAAADI. The CDR3 is CASKNGGMNTEAFF. CDR3 nucleotide sequence: TGCGCCAGCAAGAACGGCGGTATGAACACTGAAGCTTTCTTT.

This chain connects TRBV5-4 to TRBJ2-1, with no clear D. V lost 0 bases and J lost 7, with 2 bases in between. Germline loops: CDR1 SGHNT, CDR2 YYREEE (reference sequence). CDR3 length: 11 amino acids. CDR3 amino acids: CASSLANEQFF. Written as DNA, the CDR3 is TGTGCCAGCAGCTTGGCAAATGAGCAGTTCTTC.

V and J are TRBV19 and TRBJ1-6; 8 nucleotides match TRBD1. V lost 5 bases and J lost 16; bases outside the gene matches: 19. CDR3 length: 16 residues. Per germline, CDR1 LNHDA and CDR2 SQIVND (reference sequence). The CDR3 loop reads CASSFGQGGHRSSLHF. The CDR3 nucleotides are TGTGCCAGTAGTTTCGGACAGGGCGGGCACCGGTCTTCGCTCCACTTT.

The V call is TRBV19, the J call TRBJ2-7, with D possibly matching TRBD1 (6 bases). V dropped 3 bases and J dropped 3 bases, with 12 bases sitting between them. CDR1 is LNHDA and CDR2 is SQIVND in the germline V gene (reference sequence). This CDR3 has 14 residues. CDR3 in amino acids: CASSISTGRYEQYF. The CDR3 DNA is TGTGCCAGTAGTATTTCCACAGGGCGCTACGAGCAGTACTTC.

The chain employs TRBV19 and TRBJ1-5; 11 nucleotides line up with TRBD1. Germline V gene data show CDR1 as LNHDA and CDR2 as SQIVND (reference sequence). This CDR3 is built from 15 residues. V gave up 5 bases and J gave up 4 bases; unmatched junction bases: 4. CDR3 sequence reads: CASSDGTGGNQPQHF. The CDR3, as DNA: TGTGCCAGTAGTGACGGGACAGGGGGTAATCAGCCCCAGCATTTT.

The genes are TRBV28 and TRBJ1-5; TRBD1 might be the D (6 bases). The V gene lost 2 bases and the J gene lost 0 bases, with 11 bases spanning the gap. The CDR3 is 16 residues long. Germline V lookup: CDR1 MDHEN, CDR2 SYDVKM. The CDR3 sequence: CASSLLTQGSNQPQHF. The CDR3 DNA reads TGTGCCAGCAGTTTACTTACACAGGGTAGCAATCAGCCCCAGCATTTT. Drawing the rest from reference TRBV28 and TRBJ1-5, the complete variable domain is DVKVTQSSRYLVKRTGEKVFLECVQDMDHENMFWYRQDPGLGLRLIYFSYDVKMKEKGDIPEGYSVSREKKERFSLILESASTNQTSMYLCASSLLTQGSNQPQHFGDGTRLSIL.

The chain uses TRBV11-3 and TRBJ2-4; 7 nucleotides agree with TRBD1. The CDR3 totals 16 residues. Germline CDR1 SGHNT, CDR2 YENEEA. J lost 0 bases, V lost 3 bases, and 5 bases had no gene match. The CDR3 here is CASSLGTVLAKNIQYF. As DNA, the CDR3 is TGTGCCAGCAGCTTGGGGACAGTCCTAGCCAAAAACATTCAGTACTTC. Complete variable domain (other parts from reference TRBV11-3 and TRBJ2-4): EAGVVQSPRYKIIEKKQPVAFWCNPISGHNTLYWYLQNLGQGPELLIRYENEEAVDDSQLPKDRFSAERLKGVDSTLKIQPAELGDSAVYLCASSLGTVLAKNIQYFGAGTRLSVL.